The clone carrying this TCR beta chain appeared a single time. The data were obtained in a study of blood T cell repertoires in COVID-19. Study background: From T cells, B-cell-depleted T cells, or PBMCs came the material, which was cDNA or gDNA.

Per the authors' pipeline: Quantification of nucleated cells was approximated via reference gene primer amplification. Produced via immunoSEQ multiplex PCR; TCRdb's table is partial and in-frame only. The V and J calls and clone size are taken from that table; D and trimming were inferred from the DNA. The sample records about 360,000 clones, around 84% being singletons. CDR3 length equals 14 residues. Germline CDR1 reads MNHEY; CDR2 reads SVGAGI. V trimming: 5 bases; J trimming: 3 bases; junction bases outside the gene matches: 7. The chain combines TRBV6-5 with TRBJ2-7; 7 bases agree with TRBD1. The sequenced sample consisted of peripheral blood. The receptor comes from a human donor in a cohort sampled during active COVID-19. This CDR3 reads CASSRQGSGYEQYF. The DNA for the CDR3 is TGTGCCAGCAGTCGACAGGGCTCGGGCTACGAGCAGTACTTC.